Sequencing of this T cell receptor beta chain was carried out in a study of OX40 agonist ivuxolimab in advanced cancers. Study-wide background: The patients got ivuxolimab, which is an agonistic anti-OX40 (CD134) antibody.

Clones were read by immunoSEQ multiplex PCR, and TCRdb kept only the in-frame ones, dropping some. The sample carries around 76,000 clones, roughly 85% recorded once. The CDR3 has 15 residues. CDR1 and CDR2 from the germline V gene are SNHLY and FYNNEI. V was shortened by 6 bases and J by 3 bases, with 18 bases between the two germline ends. The sequence came from an adult with an advanced solid tumor such as melanoma, head and neck, liver or kidney cancer. The J gene is TRBJ2-7, the V gene TRBV2; D may match TRBD1 or TRBD2 (5 bases each). The source was CD4+ or CD8+ T cells sorted from blood, collected in a trial of the OX40 agonist ivuxolimab. CDR3 DNA: TGTGCCAGCAGCCTCGGGACCTCAATTGGCTACGAGCAGTACTTC. Its translation: CASSLGTSIGYEQYF.